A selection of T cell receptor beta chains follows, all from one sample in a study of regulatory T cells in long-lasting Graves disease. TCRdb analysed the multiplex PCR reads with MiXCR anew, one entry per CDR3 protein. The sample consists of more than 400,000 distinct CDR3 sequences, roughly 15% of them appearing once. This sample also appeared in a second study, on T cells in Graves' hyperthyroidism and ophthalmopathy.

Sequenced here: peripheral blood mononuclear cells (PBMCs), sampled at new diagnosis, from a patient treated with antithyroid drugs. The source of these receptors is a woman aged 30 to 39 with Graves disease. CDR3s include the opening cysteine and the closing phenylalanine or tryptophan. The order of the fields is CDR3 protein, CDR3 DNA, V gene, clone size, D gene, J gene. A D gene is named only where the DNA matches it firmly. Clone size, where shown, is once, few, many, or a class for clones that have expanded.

CDR3aa: CASTRGTGGNYGYTF; CDR3nt: TGTGCCAGTACCCGCGGGACAGGAGGTAACTATGGCTACACCTTC; v_gene: TRBV19; abundance: .; d_gene: TRBD1; j_gene: TRBJ1-2
CDR3aa: CATSDHGRGPNNEQFF; CDR3nt: TGTGCCACCAGTGACCACGGGAGGGGCCCCAACAATGAGCAGTTCTTC; v_gene: TRBV24-1; abundance: many; d_gene: TRBD2; j_gene: TRBJ2-1
CDR3aa: CASSHPVSEQFF; CDR3nt: TGTGCCAGCAGTCATCCAGTGAGTGAGCAGTTCTTC; v_gene: TRBV12-3/TRBV12-4; abundance: many; d_gene: .; j_gene: TRBJ2-1
CDR3aa: CASSGTGSSYGYTF; CDR3nt: TGTGCCAGCAGCGGGACAGGGTCTTCCTATGGCTACACCTTC; v_gene: TRBV2; abundance: many; d_gene: TRBD1; j_gene: TRBJ1-2
CDR3aa: CASSRTAGGELFF; CDR3nt: TGTGCCAGCAGCCGCACCGCAGGGGGGGAGTTGTTTTTT; v_gene: TRBV6-1; abundance: .; d_gene: TRBD1; j_gene: TRBJ1-4
CDR3aa: CASSGSSGLAGGSTYEQYF; CDR3nt: TGTGCCAGCAGCGGCTCCTCGGGACTAGCGGGAGGTTCGACCTACGAGCAGTACTTC; v_gene: TRBV9; abundance: many; d_gene: TRBD2; j_gene: TRBJ2-7
CDR3aa: CSARDRGSSYNEQFF; CDR3nt: TGCAGTGCTAGAGATCGGGGGTCTTCCTACAATGAGCAGTTCTTC; v_gene: TRBV20-1; abundance: .; d_gene: .; j_gene: TRBJ2-1
CDR3aa: CASSYRRANSYNEQFF; CDR3nt: TGTGCCAGCAGTTATCGCAGGGCGAACTCCTACAATGAGCAGTTCTTC; v_gene: TRBV6-5; abundance: many; d_gene: .; j_gene: TRBJ2-1
CDR3aa: CASSLKGLGPALQETQYF; CDR3nt: TGTGCCAGCAGTTTAAAGGGACTTGGCCCGGCCCTCCAAGAGACCCAGTACTTC; v_gene: TRBV28; abundance: many; d_gene: .; j_gene: TRBJ2-5
CDR3aa: CASSREGSSSYNEQFF; CDR3nt: TGTGCCAGCAGCCGCGAAGGCTCGAGCTCCTACAATGAGCAGTTCTTC; v_gene: TRBV14; abundance: many; d_gene: .; j_gene: TRBJ2-1
CDR3aa: CSARAIGNTGELFF; CDR3nt: TGCAGTGCTAGAGCAATCGGAAACACCGGGGAGCTGTTTTTT; v_gene: TRBV20-1; abundance: few; d_gene: .; j_gene: TRBJ2-2
CDR3aa: CASSAGMDIQYF; CDR3nt: TGTGCCAGCAGCGCGGGCATGGACATTCAGTACTTC; v_gene: TRBV7-9; abundance: .; d_gene: .; j_gene: TRBJ2-4
CDR3aa: CASSEVKPDPQTNGYTF; CDR3nt: TGTGCCAGCAGTGAGGTGAAGCCGGACCCCCAAACCAATGGCTACACCTTC; v_gene: TRBV14; abundance: .; d_gene: .; j_gene: TRBJ1-2
CDR3aa: CSAGGRSVRGQYF; CDR3nt: TGCAGTGCAGGGGGACGGTCGGTAAGAGGGCAGTACTTC; v_gene: TRBV20-1; abundance: few; d_gene: .; j_gene: TRBJ2-7
CDR3aa: CASTPGQGAYTEAFF; CDR3nt: TGTGCCAGCACTCCGGGACAGGGGGCGTACACTGAAGCTTTCTTT; v_gene: TRBV27; abundance: many; d_gene: TRBD1; j_gene: TRBJ1-1
CDR3aa: CASSSSSLNEKLFF; CDR3nt: TGTGCCAGCAGTTCTAGTAGCCTTAATGAAAAACTGTTTTTT; v_gene: TRBV12-3/TRBV12-4; abundance: many; d_gene: .; j_gene: TRBJ1-4
CDR3aa: CASRKQGAPTGELFF; CDR3nt: TGTGCCAGCAGAAAACAGGGGGCGCCCACCGGGGAGCTGTTTTTT; v_gene: TRBV2; abundance: .; d_gene: TRBD1; j_gene: TRBJ2-2